The rows below give T cell receptor beta chains drawn from one sample of a study of cytomegalovirus exposure and HLA in healthy donors. The repertoire was sequenced with immunoSEQ multiplex PCR; TCRdb's copy has only in-frame clones and lacks some. The profile covers about 180,000 clones, with 82% appearing a single time and 1.5% taken by the ten largest. Sequenced input: PBMCs. The receptor set was obtained from a man in his forties in good health and CMV-seronegative. Each CDR3 is given with its conserved first and last residue. The D gene is left open where the match is weak. Only some rows state a clone size, as once, few, many or a class for expanded clones.

v_call	d_call	clone_size	j_call	cdr3_aa	cdr3_nt
TRBV4-1	-	-	TRBJ2-3	CASSQGEDTQYF	TGCGCCAGCAGCCAAGGAGAGGATACGCAGTATTTT
TRBV2	TRBD1	-	TRBJ1-2	CASTEDRGLFGYTF	TGTGCCAGCACCGAGGACAGGGGTCTATTTGGCTACACCTTC
TRBV6-5	TRBD1	-	TRBJ1-5	CASSYRGRGSNQPQHF	TGTGCCAGCAGTTACAGGGGGCGAGGCAGCAATCAGCCCCAGCATTTT
TRBV7-3	TRBD2	few	TRBJ2-1	CASSPPTSGGPLPFF	TGTGCCAGCAGCCCGCCGACTAGCGGGGGGCCATTGCCGTTCTTC
TRBV4-2	-	-	TRBJ1-2	CASSPQTGRGIYGYTF	TGTGCCAGCAGCCCCCAGACAGGAAGGGGAATCTATGGCTACACCTTC
TRBV4-1	TRBD2	-	TRBJ2-1	CASSQFSRGASVEQFF	TGCGCCAGCAGCCAGTTCTCGCGGGGGGCCTCGGTTGAGCAGTTCTTC
TRBV19	-	-	TRBJ2-6	CASSLQTSGANVLTF	TGTGCCAGTAGTCTACAGACCTCTGGGGCCAACGTCCTGACTTTC
TRBV5-5	-	-	TRBJ2-7	CASSSAGYEQYF	TGTGCCAGCAGCTCCGCGGGGTACGAGCAGTACTTC
TRBV11-2	TRBD1	-	TRBJ1-4	CASSSRPGTGDEKLFF	TGTGCCAGCAGCTCTCGGCCCGGGACAGGGGATGAAAAACTGTTTTTT
TRBV6-1	TRBD1	-	TRBJ2-1	CASSEQGARYNEQFF	TGTGCCAGCAGTGAACAGGGGGCCAGATACAATGAGCAGTTCTTC
TRBV28	TRBD1	-	TRBJ2-7	CASSGTGVPYEQYF	TGTGCCAGCTCTGGGACAGGAGTCCCCTACGAGCAGTACTTC
TRBV25-1	TRBD2	-	TRBJ2-3	CASSELSGRAEDTQYF	TGTGCCAGCAGTGAATTAAGCGGGAGGGCGGAGGATACGCAGTATTTT
TRBV14	-	-	TRBJ1-2	CASSQVGRGYTF	TGTGCCAGCAGCCAAGTGGGCAGGGGCTACACCTTC
TRBV6-5	TRBD1	-	TRBJ2-7	CASSYGQGGNEQYF	TGTGCCAGCAGTTATGGACAGGGGGGCAACGAGCAGTACTTC
TRBV5-4	TRBD2	few	TRBJ2-1	CASSARLAGGGVEQFF	TGTGCCAGCAGCGCCCGACTAGCGGGGGGGGGCGTTGAGCAGTTCTTC
TRBV28	TRBD1	-	TRBJ2-3	CASSSFRTGIRDTQYF	TGTGCCAGCAGTTCTTTTCGGACAGGGATCCGAGATACGCAGTATTTT
TRBV7-2	TRBD2	-	TRBJ2-1	CASSLALAGGLRAFF	TGTGCCAGCAGCTTAGCCCTAGCGGGGGGGTTAAGGGCGTTCTTC
TRBV5-1	-	-	TRBJ1-3	CASSLAAGPSSGNTIYF	TGCGCCAGCAGCTTGGCAGCAGGCCCGAGCTCTGGAAACACCATATATTTT
TRBV7-8	-	once	TRBJ2-7	CASSLYYEQYF	TGTGCCAGCAGCCTATACTACGAGCAGTACTTC
TRBV27	-	-	TRBJ2-5	CASSSPGAGRRETQYF	TGTGCCAGCAGTTCGCCCGGAGCGGGCCGCCGGGAGACCCAGTACTTC
TRBV4-1	TRBD1	once	TRBJ1-1	CASSRGQGWMNTETFF	TGCGCCAGCAGCCGGGGACAGGGTTGGATGAACACTGAAACTTTCTTT
TRBV28	TRBD1	-	TRBJ2-7	CASSPLTGAVYEQYF	TGTGCCAGCAGTCCCCTGACAGGGGCTGTCTACGAGCAGTACTTC
TRBV4-3	TRBD1	-	TRBJ1-2	CASSPWTGASYGYTF	TGCGCCAGCAGCCCTTGGACAGGGGCCTCCTATGGCTACACCTTC
TRBV30	-	-	TRBJ2-3	CAWDSRKDTQYF	TGTGCCTGGGACAGTCGCAAGGATACGCAGTATTTT
TRBV5-5	TRBD1	-	TRBJ1-3	CASSLGQAVSGNTIYF	TGTGCCAGCAGCCTGGGACAGGCGGTCTCTGGAAACACCATATATTTT
TRBV7-3	TRBD2	-	TRBJ2-1	CASSPGLAAAEQFF	TGTGCCAGCAGCCCGGGACTAGCTGCCGCTGAGCAGTTCTTC
TRBV5-1	-	-	TRBJ2-3	CASSLALAGDTQYF	TGCGCCAGCAGCTTGGCACTAGCAGGAGATACGCAGTATTTT
TRBV7-2	TRBD1	-	TRBJ1-2	CASRGRGGYTF	TGTGCGAGCAGGGGGAGGGGTGGCTACACCTTC
TRBV7-6	TRBD1	-	TRBJ2-6	CASSLPLTGAPSGANVLTF	TGTGCCAGCAGCTTGCCACTGACAGGGGCCCCCTCTGGGGCCAACGTCCTGACTTTC
TRBV5-6	-	-	TRBJ2-3	CASSFPPSTDTQYF	TGTGCCAGCAGCTTCCCTCCTAGCACAGATACGCAGTATTTT
TRBV6-1	TRBD2	-	TRBJ2-3	CASRGGSTDTQYF	TGTGCCAGCAGGGGGGGGAGTACAGATACGCAGTATTTT
TRBV7-2	TRBD2	-	TRBJ2-5	CASSPGTSGETQYF	TGTGCCAGCAGCCCCGGGACTAGCGGCGAGACCCAGTACTTC
TRBV6-5	TRBD1	-	TRBJ2-7	CASSSGTGFSYEQYF	TGTGCCAGCAGTTCCGGGACAGGGTTTTCCTACGAGCAGTACTTC
TRBV30	TRBD2	-	TRBJ2-2	CAWSGGGFGELFF	TGTGCCTGGAGTGGGGGGGGGTTCGGGGAGCTGTTTTTT
TRBV5-6	-	-	TRBJ1-2	CASSQNRLSSRGYTF	TGTGCCAGCAGCCAAAACAGGTTATCCTCTAGGGGCTACACCTTC
TRBV29-1	-	once	TRBJ2-3	CSVGVGGGVTDTQYF	TGCAGCGTGGGTGTTGGGGGGGGCGTCACAGATACGCAGTATTTT
TRBV29-1	TRBD2	once	TRBJ2-7	CSVAGLAGGRYEQYF	TGCAGCGTTGCGGGACTAGCGGGGGGGCGGTACGAGCAGTACTTC
TRBV9	-	once	TRBJ1-6	CASSIRRTDSPLHF	TGTGCCAGCAGCATCCGCCGGACAGATTCACCCCTCCACTTT
TRBV6-6	TRBD1	-	TRBJ2-7	CASSQTKTGAYEQYF	TGTGCCAGCAGTCAGACCAAAACAGGGGCCTACGAGCAGTACTTC
TRBV12-2	-	-	TRBJ2-4	CASPSAGWGPKHIQYF	TGTGCAAGCCCCTCGGCAGGGTGGGGGCCCAAACACATTCAGTACTTC
TRBV28	TRBD1	-	TRBJ2-7	CASSLSGTGVYEQYF	TGTGCCAGCAGTTTATCCGGGACAGGGGTCTACGAGCAGTACTTC
TRBV9	TRBD1	-	TRBJ2-7	CASSYRDRGPYEQYF	TGTGCCAGCAGCTACCGGGACAGGGGTCCCTACGAGCAGTACTTC
TRBV7-3	-	-	TRBJ2-5	CASSPSGSETQYF	TGTGCCAGCAGCCCCAGCGGGTCAGAGACCCAGTACTTC
TRBV7-9	-	once	TRBJ2-5	CASSGPRGGETQYF	TGTGCCAGCAGCGGGCCCAGGGGCGGGGAGACCCAGTACTTC
TRBV2	-	few	TRBJ2-7	CASNRNGGETF	TGTGCCAGCAATCGGAACGGAGGGGAAACCTTC
TRBV7-9	-	-	TRBJ2-5	CASSLVGVGETQYF	TGTGCCAGCAGCTTAGTAGGGGTGGGAGAGACCCAGTACTTC
TRBV28	-	once	TRBJ2-1	CASSLFLWGVGSYNEQFF	TGTGCCAGCAGTTTATTTCTATGGGGGGTTGGTAGCTACAATGAGCAGTTCTTC
TRBV10-3	-	-	TRBJ2-3	CASGASRGTDTQYF	TGTGCCTCCGGAGCTAGCAGAGGCACAGATACGCAGTATTTT